This T cell receptor (beta chain) stems from a study of shared clonotypes between healthy human individuals. Study background: A couple of female and three male donors aged 18 to 49 were enrolled. Study results and caveats: Blood was the sole source, and tissue repertoires probably differ.

In the case of this clone: The antigen is undetermined. A read error may produce the germline difference seen at one junction end.

The CDR3 has 15 residues. The germline gives CDR1 SGHKS, CDR2 YYEKEE (reference sequence). Approximately 90 million PBMCs went into genomic DNA for unsorted samples. Each unsorted PBMC replicate got 300 ng genomic DNA, tens of thousands of genomes. Assay: immunoSEQ multiplex PCR; the TCRdb copy retains only in-frame clones and omits some. The table includes approximately 500,000 clones, over 60% detected once. The sequenced material came from PBMCs. The chain recombines TRBV5-5 with TRBJ2-7, with a possible D match to TRBD1 (5 bases). This sequence was found in a woman aged 40 to 50 in good health. Some clones in this sample may be carry-over from other donors' samples. Written as DNA, the CDR3 is TGCGCCAGCAGCCAAGATACCCAGGGCCCCTACGAGCAGTACTTC. Its translation: CASSQDTQGPYEQYF.